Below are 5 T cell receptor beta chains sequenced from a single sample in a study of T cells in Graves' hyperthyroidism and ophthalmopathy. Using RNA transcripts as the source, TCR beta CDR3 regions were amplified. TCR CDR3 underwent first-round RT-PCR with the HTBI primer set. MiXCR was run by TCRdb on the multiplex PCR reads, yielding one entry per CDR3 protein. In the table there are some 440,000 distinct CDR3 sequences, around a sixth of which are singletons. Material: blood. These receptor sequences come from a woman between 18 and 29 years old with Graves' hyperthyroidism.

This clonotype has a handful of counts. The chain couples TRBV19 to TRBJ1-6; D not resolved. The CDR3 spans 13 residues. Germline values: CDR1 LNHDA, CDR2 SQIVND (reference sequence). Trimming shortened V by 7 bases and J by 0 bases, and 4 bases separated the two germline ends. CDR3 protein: CASKSSYNSPLHF. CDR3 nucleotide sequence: TGTGCCAGTAAGAGCTCCTATAATTCACCCCTCCACTTT. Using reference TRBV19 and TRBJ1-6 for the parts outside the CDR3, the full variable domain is DGGITQSPKYLFRKEGQNVTLSCEQNLNHDAMYWYRQDPGQGLRLIYYSQIVNDFQKGDIAEGYSVSREKKESFPLTVTSAQKNPTAFYLCASKSSYNSPLHFGNGTRLTVT.

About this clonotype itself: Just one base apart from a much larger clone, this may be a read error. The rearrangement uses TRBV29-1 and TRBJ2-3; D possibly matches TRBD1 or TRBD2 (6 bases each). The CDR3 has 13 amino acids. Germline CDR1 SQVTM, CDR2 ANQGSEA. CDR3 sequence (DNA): TGCAGCGTTGGAGTTGGGGGGCCAGATGCGCAGTATTTT. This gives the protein CSVGVGGPDAQYF.

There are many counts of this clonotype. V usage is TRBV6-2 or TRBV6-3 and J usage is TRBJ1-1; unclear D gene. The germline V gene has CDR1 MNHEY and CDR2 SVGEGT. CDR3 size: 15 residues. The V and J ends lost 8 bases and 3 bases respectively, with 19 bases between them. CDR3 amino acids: CASGTPPLWDTEAFF. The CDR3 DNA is TGTGCCAGCGGAACCCCCCCTTTATGGGACACTGAAGCTTTCTTT.

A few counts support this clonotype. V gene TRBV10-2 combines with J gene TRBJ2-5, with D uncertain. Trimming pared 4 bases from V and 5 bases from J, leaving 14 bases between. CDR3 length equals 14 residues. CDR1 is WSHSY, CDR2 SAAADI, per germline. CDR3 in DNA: TGCGCCAGCAGTGGGACCGAGATTCACGAGACCCAGTACTTC. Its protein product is CASSGTEIHETQYF.

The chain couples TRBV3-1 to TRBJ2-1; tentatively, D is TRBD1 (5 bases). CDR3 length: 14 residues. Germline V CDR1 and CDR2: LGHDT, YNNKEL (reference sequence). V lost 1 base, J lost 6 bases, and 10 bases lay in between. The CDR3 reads CASSQAYDSNEQFF. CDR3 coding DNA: TGTGCCAGCAGCCAAGCTTACGACAGCAATGAGCAGTTCTTC.